This T cell receptor beta chain derives from a study of spatial heterogeneity in lung cancer. The time point denotes: sample taken at primary tumor resection. TCRs were sequenced from unsorted whole RNA of tumor, nontumor lung or PBMC. There were around 72 donors, all of them untreated patients with early-stage non-small cell lung cancer. This clonotype was counted ten times or more. Antigen unknown. This beta chain lies outside the target of a library built for alpha chains; its clone size means little. Trimming shortened V by 0 bases and J by 7 bases, and 15 bases separated the two germline ends. Germline V gene lookup returns CDR1 DFQATT and CDR2 SNEGSKA (reference sequence). CDR3 length equals 14 residues. TCRdb recomputed calls from the 5' RACE reads with MiXCR, one row per CDR3 protein. The sample yields 8,500 to 14,000 distinct CDR3 sequences, over 3% seen once. Study findings and constraints: Compared with follow-up, resection was when ubiquitous expanded tumor TCRs appeared in blood more.

This TCR derives from a female donor with early-stage non-small cell lung cancer. The specimen was PBMCs, collected at surgery. The rearrangement uses TRBV20-1 and TRBJ2-5; D is undetermined. This chain's CDR3 is CSAREERPSGTQYF. For the CDR3, the DNA is TGCAGTGCTAGAGAAGAAAGGCCTTCGGGGACCCAGTACTTC.